The 21 T cell receptor beta chains below were found in one sample sequenced in a study of blood T cell repertoires in COVID-19. Assay: immunoSEQ multiplex PCR; the TCRdb copy retains only in-frame clones and omits some. The sample includes over 80,000 clones, about 90% seen only once; the top ten take roughly 21%. Sequences were obtained from peripheral blood. These receptors all come from a human donor in a cohort sampled during active COVID-19.

The J gene is TRBJ2-6, the V gene TRBV5-6; the D is unclear. The V end was cut by 7 bases, the J end by 0 bases, with 17 bases between. Germline lookup yields CDR1 SGHDT and CDR2 YYEEEE. The CDR3 spans 17 residues. For the CDR3, the DNA is TGTGCCAGCTGCGGTAGGCCCATATACTCTGGGGCCAACGTCCTGACTTTC. Amino acids: CASCGRPIYSGANVLTF.

This chain links TRBV5-8 with TRBJ2-7, with TRBD2 identical over 8 bases. This CDR3 is 15 amino acids long. Germline V gene lookup returns CDR1 SGHTS and CDR2 YDEGEE. Trimming removed 4 bases from V and 2 bases from J; junction bases left unmatched: 8. The CDR3 protein is CASSRRLASAYEQYF. CDR3 in DNA: TGTGCCAGCAGCCGTAGACTAGCGAGCGCCTACGAGCAGTACTTC.

The rearrangement links TRBV4-2 to TRBJ2-7; 8 nucleotides match TRBD2. Germline V gene lookup returns CDR1 LGHNA and CDR2 YNFKEQ. The V gene end was trimmed by 1 base and the J gene end by 7 bases; junction bases not matched to a gene: 12. This CDR3 region has 16 residues. The CDR3 protein is CASSQGLAGLSLEQYF. CDR3 bases: TGTGCCAGCAGCCAAGGGTTAGCGGGATTATCGTTAGAGCAGTACTTC.

This sequence joins TRBV5-4 and TRBJ2-7; D is unclear. The germline V gene has CDR1 SGHNT and CDR2 YYREEE (reference sequence). The CDR3 is made up of 15 amino acids. Trimming pared 0 bases from V and 5 bases from J, leaving 15 bases between. Here the CDR3 reads CASSLELQRADEQYF. The CDR3 region has the DNA TGTGCCAGCAGCTTGGAACTTCAGCGAGCAGACGAGCAGTACTTC. Filled out from reference TRBV5-4 and TRBJ2-7, the complete variable domain reads ETGVTQSPTHLIKTRGQQVTLRCSSQSGHNTVSWYQQALGQGPQFIFQYYREEENGRGNFPPRFSGLQFPNYSSELNVNALELDDSALYLCASSLELQRADEQYFGPGTRLTVT.

This chain uses TRBV5-4 with TRBJ2-2; 8 bases map to TRBD2. J was trimmed by 5 bases and V by 4 bases; bases with no gene match: 13. The CDR3 is made up of 17 amino acids. Germline V gives CDR1 SGHNT, CDR2 YYREEE (reference sequence). In DNA form, the CDR3 reads TGTGCCAGCAGCCCGGGAGGGAGCGGGAGAGGTACCGGGGAGCTGTTTTTT. It is translated as CASSPGGSGRGTGELFF.

The genes are TRBV5-1 and TRBJ2-2; possibly TRBD2 for D (5 bases). The CDR3 contains 15 residues. Deletions cut 4 bases from V and 5 bases from J, with 15 bases between. Germline CDR1 is SGHRS and CDR2 is YFSETQ. The chain's CDR3 is CASSRPGIGTGELFF. The CDR3 DNA is TGCGCCAGCAGCCGCCCCGGGATTGGAACCGGGGAGCTGTTTTTT.

This sequence joins TRBV7-3 and TRBJ2-3; D is unclear. The ends were cut back, 5 bases at V and 1 base at J, with 10 bases in the middle. The germline V gene encodes CDR1 SGHTA and CDR2 FQGTGA. The CDR3 runs 14 residues. CDR3 amino acids: CASSLDDGTDTQYF. CDR3 bases: TGTGCCAGCAGCCTAGACGACGGCACAGATACGCAGTATTTT.

In DNA form, the CDR3 reads TGTGCCAGCACTCAGGGGAACCTACAGGGCGGATATGGCTACACCTTC. Protein product: CASTQGNLQGGYGYTF. The chain has TRBV3-1 (or the pseudogene TRBV3-2) and TRBJ1-2, with D tentatively TRBD1 (6 bases). The CDR3 has 16 amino acids. CDR1 is LGHDT and CDR2 is YNNKEL in the germline V gene (reference sequence). The V end lost 7 bases, the J end lost 5 bases, and 23 bases lay between the germline ends.

This clone is a singleton in its sample. CDR3 DNA: TGTGCCAGCAGCCCGGGGATAACGACCTACGAGCAGTACTTC. It is translated as CASSPGITTYEQYF. The chain joins TRBV3-1 (or the pseudogene TRBV3-2) to TRBJ2-7, with D perhaps TRBD2 (5 bases). The CDR3 totals 14 residues. Trimming shortened V by 4 bases and J by 2 bases, and 12 bases separated the two germline ends. Germline V gives CDR1 LGHDT, CDR2 YNNKEL (reference sequence).

This sequence joins TRBV19 and TRBJ1-5; 7 nucleotides align to TRBD1. CDR1 and CDR2 from the germline V gene are LNHDA and SQIVND (reference sequence). The CDR3 loop spans 16 amino acids. V was pared by 3 bases and J by 7 bases, with 12 bases of the junction left unmatched. The CDR3 spells CASSISAGGLQQPQHF. The CDR3 coding sequence is TGTGCCAGTAGTATCTCGGCAGGGGGACTTCAGCAGCCCCAGCATTTT.

V is TRBV11-2 and J is TRBJ2-5, with 12 nucleotides matching TRBD2. Germline assignment: CDR1 SGHAT and CDR2 FQNNGV. After removal of 0 bases from V and 3 bases from J, the junction contained 11 bases not matched to a gene. This CDR3 has 19 amino acids. The CDR3 DNA reads as TGTGCCAGCAGCTTAGATTGGGGGCTAGCGGGAGGGCCGGAAGAGACCCAGTACTTC. This encodes CASSLDWGLAGGPEETQYF. The variable domain in full, with the rest retrieved from reference TRBV11-2 and TRBJ2-5, is EAGVAQSPRYKIIEKRQSVAFWCNPISGHATLYWYQQILGQGPKLLIQFQNNGVVDDSQLPKDRFSAERLKGVDSTLKIQPAKLEDSAVYLCASSLDWGLAGGPEETQYFGPGTRLLVL.

In this sample, this clone turned up once. This chain links TRBV27 with TRBJ1-2, with TRBD1 matching over 7 bases. CDR3 size: 15 residues. Germline V gives CDR1 MNHEY, CDR2 SMNVEV (reference sequence). V trimming: 2 bases; J trimming: 3 bases; junction bases outside the gene matches: 6. CDR3 nucleotide sequence: TGTGCCAGCAGTTTAAAGGGGGCCGTGGACTATGGCTACACCTTC. This codes for CASSLKGAVDYGYTF.

This clone was seen a single time. CDR3 sequence (DNA): TGTGCCAGCTCTCGGACTAGCGGAACCTACAATGAGCAGTTCTTC. This translates into CASSRTSGTYNEQFF. The V and J genes are TRBV9 and TRBJ2-1; 10 bases are a match to TRBD2. The CDR3 spans 15 residues. V lost 7 bases, J lost 2 bases, and 6 bases stayed unmatched. CDR1 and CDR2 (germline): SGDLS, YYNGEE. Combining the CDR3 with reference TRBV9 and TRBJ2-1 gives the whole variable domain DSGVTQTPKHLITATGQRVTLRCSPRSGDLSVYWYQQSLDQGLQFLIQYYNGEERAKGNILERFSAQQFPDLHSELNLSSLELGDSALYFCASSRTSGTYNEQFFGPGTRLTVL.

DNA of the CDR3: TGTGCCAGCAGCCTACCGAGCGGGGGGCAAGAGACCCAGTACTTC. This encodes CASSLPSGGQETQYF. V usage is TRBV11-2 and J usage is TRBJ2-5; 9 nucleotides align to TRBD2. J lost 2 bases, V lost 5 bases, and 6 bases had no gene match. The CDR3 sequence is 15 residues long. Germline loops: CDR1 SGHAT, CDR2 FQNNGV.

The rearrangement joins TRBV2 to TRBJ2-7; D might be TRBD2 (5 bases). The CDR3 consists of 14 residues. V was cut by 8 bases and J by 0 bases, with 14 bases left in between. Germline CDR1 SNHLY, CDR2 FYNNEI. The CDR3 loop reads CASGLREASYEQYF. For the CDR3, the DNA is TGTGCCAGCGGTTTGAGGGAAGCCTCCTACGAGCAGTACTTC.

CDR3: CASRTPATSGGSRIGDEQYF. The CDR3 nucleotides read TGTGCCAGCAGGACTCCAGCGACTAGCGGAGGTAGCCGAATTGGGGACGAGCAGTACTTC. The chain links TRBV2 to TRBJ2-7, with 9 nucleotides matching TRBD2. CDR1 and CDR2 (germline): SNHLY, FYNNEI. J was trimmed by 5 bases and V by 6 bases; bases with no gene match: 26. CDR3 size: 20 residues. The variable domain in full, completed from reference TRBV2 and TRBJ2-7, reads EPEVTQTPSHQVTQMGQEVILRCVPISNHLYFYWYRQILGQKVEFLVSFYNNEISEKSEIFDDQFSVERPDGSNFTLKIRSTKLEDSAMYFCASRTPATSGGSRIGDEQYFGPGTRLTVT.

With regard to this clone: The sample carries other DNA sequences with the same CDR3. The chain recombines TRBV6-5 with TRBJ2-7; the match to TRBD2 covers 9 bases. V trimming: 6 bases; J trimming: 3 bases; junction bases outside the gene matches: 3. Germline CDR1 MNHEY, CDR2 SVGAGI. The CDR3 loop spans 13 amino acids. CDR3 in amino acids: CASSAGGGYEQYF. CDR3 sequence (DNA): TGTGCCAGCAGCGCGGGAGGGGGCTACGAGCAGTACTTC.

The J gene is TRBJ1-3, the V gene TRBV9; D is unresolved. The CDR3 covers 15 residues. Germline-derived CDR1 and CDR2 are SGDLS and YYNGEE. Trimming shortened V by 2 bases and J by 0 bases, and 9 bases separated the two germline ends. The CDR3 region has the DNA TGTGCCAGCAGCGTTGAGGCCCACTCTGGAAACACCATATATTTT. Residues: CASSVEAHSGNTIYF.

The chain carries TRBV20-1 and TRBJ2-7, with 10 bases that match TRBD2. Germline CDR1 is DFQATT and CDR2 is SNEGSKA (reference sequence). The CDR3 runs 14 residues. Trimming took 3 bases from V and 6 from J; bases not matched to a gene: 8. CDR3 amino acids: CSASGGLAGAEQYF. In nucleotides, the CDR3 is TGCAGTGCTAGTGGGGGTCTAGCGGGAGCCGAGCAGTACTTC.

The J gene is TRBJ2-1, the V gene TRBV7-9; 7 bases fit TRBD1. With 5 bases clipped from V and 14 bases from J, the junction kept 6 bases outside the gene matches. CDR3 length: 11 amino acids. CDR1 is SEHNR and CDR2 is FQNEAQ in the germline V gene (reference sequence). For the CDR3, the DNA is TGTGCCAGCAGCCTTGACAGGGTGAAGTTCTTC. It codes for CASSLDRVKFF.

This rearrangement joins TRBV7-9 to TRBJ1-1, with TRBD1 matching 9 bases. This CDR3 is 16 amino acids long. V trimming: 5 bases; J trimming: 1 base; junction bases outside the gene matches: 8. Germline V gives CDR1 SEHNR, CDR2 FQNEAQ (reference sequence). For the CDR3, the DNA is TGTGCCAGCAGCCAGGACAGGGGAAGAGGGAACACTGAAGCTTTCTTT. As protein: CASSQDRGRGNTEAFF.